This T cell receptor (beta chain) stems from a study of T cells in Graves' hyperthyroidism and ophthalmopathy. What was amplified from RNA transcripts were TCR beta CDR3 regions. HTBI primers were the set used in a first-round RT-PCR of the TCR CDR3. One entry per CDR3 protein results from TCRdb running MiXCR on the multiplex PCR reads. The sample consists of 500,000 to 750,000 distinct CDR3 sequences, approximately 44% of them appearing once. V lost 0 bases to trimming and J lost 2 bases, with 10 bases between them. CDR1 is SGHAT and CDR2 is FQNNGV in the germline V gene. The CDR3 covers 15 residues. This clonotype was counted many times.

Sequencing used peripheral blood or thyroid tissue (not recorded which). This TCR derives from a young woman with Graves' hyperthyroidism. This chain links TRBV11-2 with TRBJ1-1; D uncertain. The CDR3 sequence is CASSLDWRENTEAFF. The CDR3 DNA reads as TGTGCCAGCAGCTTAGATTGGAGGGAAAACACTGAAGCTTTCTTT. Filled out from reference TRBV11-2 and TRBJ1-1, the complete variable domain reads EAGVAQSPRYKIIEKRQSVAFWCNPISGHATLYWYQQILGQGPKLLIQFQNNGVVDDSQLPKDRFSAERLKGVDSTLKIQPAKLEDSAVYLCASSLDWRENTEAFFGQGTRLTVV.